The source of this T cell receptor (beta chain) is a study of CD4 T cells in relation to SARS-CoV-2 and coronaviruses. CD4+ T cells from unexposed donors were obtained before the COVID-19 pandemic (2011-2018). This CDR3 is built from 14 residues. Germline CDR1 is MDHEN and CDR2 is SYDVKM. V gave up 9 bases and J gave up 0 bases, with 15 bases separating them. This table comes from immunoSEQ multiplex PCR, and its TCRdb copy is limited to in-frame clones, with some not included. Found here are 60,000 or so clones, approximately 94% of them singletons; the top ten hold 0.11% to 0.15%. The sample taken for sequencing was naive CD4+ T cells from PBMCs. Subset of the sample: naive CD4+ T cells isolated by negative enrichment. This sequence joins TRBV28 and TRBJ2-7, with D possibly TRBD2 on 5 matching bases. The clonotype comes from a human donor in good health. The CDR3 protein is CASPSGSRSYEQYF. For the CDR3, the DNA is TGTGCCAGTCCAAGCGGCTCCCGCTCCTACGAGCAGTACTTC.